This T cell receptor beta chain was recovered during a study of cytomegalovirus exposure and HLA in healthy donors. Overall study results and limits: Earlier results showed most TCR beta V segments being productive about 90% or about 30% of the time.

About this clone: The antigen is not known.

A multiplex PCR was run with 60 Vbeta primers and 13 Jbeta primers. Clones were read by immunoSEQ multiplex PCR, and TCRdb kept only the in-frame ones, dropping some. The data hold around 140,000 clones, with roughly 76% observed a single time. The CDR3 totals 15 residues. Germline V gives CDR1 SGHNT, CDR2 YYREEE (reference sequence). Trimming at V came to 4 bases and at J to 7 bases, leaving 9 bases not matched to a gene. This sequence was found in a woman in her 30s in good health and CMV-seronegative. The V gene is TRBV5-4, the J gene TRBJ2-7, with 12 bases identical to TRBD2. Sequencing used PBMCs. The DNA for the CDR3 is TGTGCCAGCAGCCCATCTAGCGGGGGGGCCTGGGAGCAGTACTTC. It encodes CASSPSSGGAWEQYF.